This T cell receptor (beta chain) was sequenced for a study of CD8 T cells in ankylosing spondylitis. Study-level results: There was reportedly significant enrichment of clones that were disease-linked in matched ankylosing spondylitis synovial fluid. In ankylosing spondylitis blood, a motif of eight highly homologous TCR beta variants appeared characteristic.

The V gene's germline CDR1 is SNHLY and CDR2 FYNNEI. Trimming removed 6 bases from V and 7 bases from J, with 19 bases in between. CDR3 size: 15 residues. TCRdb re-called the 5' RACE reads with MiXCR, one entry per CDR3 protein. The data show some 140,000 distinct CDR3 sequences, with 7.5% to 9.5% seen just once and under 7.5% held by the top ten. Of note for this clonotype: Its cognate antigen is unknown.

This clonotype was sampled from a male donor with ankylosing spondylitis. The chain couples TRBV2 to TRBJ1-5; D perhaps matches TRBD1 (5 bases). The sample taken for sequencing was synovial fluid, either unsorted or a sorted T cell fraction (not recorded which). The CDR3 DNA sequence: TGTGCCAGCAGGGCGGATCCCCTGTGGGACCAGCCCCAGCATTTT. This encodes CASRADPLWDQPQHF. The variable domain in full, with the rest retrieved from reference TRBV2 and TRBJ1-5, is EPEVTQTPSHQVTQMGQEVILRCVPISNHLYFYWYRQILGQKVEFLVSFYNNEISEKSEIFDDQFSVERPDGSNFTLKIRSTKLEDSAMYFCASRADPLWDQPQHFGDGTRLSIL.